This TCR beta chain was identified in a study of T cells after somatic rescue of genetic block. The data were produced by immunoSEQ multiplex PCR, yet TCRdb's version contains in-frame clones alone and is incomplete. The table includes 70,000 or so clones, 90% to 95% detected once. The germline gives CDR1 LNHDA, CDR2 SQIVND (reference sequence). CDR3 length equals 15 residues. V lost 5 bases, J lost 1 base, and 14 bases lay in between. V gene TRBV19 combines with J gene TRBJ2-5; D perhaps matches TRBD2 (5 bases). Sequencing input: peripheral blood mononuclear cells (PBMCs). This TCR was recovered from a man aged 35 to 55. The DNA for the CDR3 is TGTGCCAGTAGTGTCCAGCGGCACCCCCAAGAGACCCAGTACTTC. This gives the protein CASSVQRHPQETQYF.